What follows describes a single TCR beta chain. These data come from a study of blood T cell repertoires in COVID-19. As for the study in general: COVID-19 samples from acute and convalescent phases originated in the United States, Italy and Spain. T cells, B-cell-depleted T cells, or PBMCs provided the cDNA or gDNA that served as material.

Authors' methods: For nucleated cells, counts were estimated from reference gene primer amplification. Libraries were prepared by immunoSEQ multiplex PCR; TCRdb keeps only in-frame clonotypes and omits some of them. V and J calls and clone size are as listed in that table; D and trimming were resolved from the DNA. The sample has about 130,000 clones; 80% to 90% are singletons. Sequenced material: peripheral blood. This TCR derives from a man aged 45-65 years with active COVID-19.

CDR3 sequence: CASSQEGQGVLGANVLTF. In DNA, the CDR3 is TGTGCCAGCAGCCAAGAGGGACAGGGAGTGTTAGGGGCCAACGTCCTGACTTTC. V gene TRBV4-2 combines with J gene TRBJ2-6; 9 bases agree with TRBD1. V trimming: 0 bases; J trimming: 4 bases; junction bases outside the gene matches: 7. This CDR3 comprises 18 residues. Germline V gene data show CDR1 as LGHNA and CDR2 as YNFKEQ.